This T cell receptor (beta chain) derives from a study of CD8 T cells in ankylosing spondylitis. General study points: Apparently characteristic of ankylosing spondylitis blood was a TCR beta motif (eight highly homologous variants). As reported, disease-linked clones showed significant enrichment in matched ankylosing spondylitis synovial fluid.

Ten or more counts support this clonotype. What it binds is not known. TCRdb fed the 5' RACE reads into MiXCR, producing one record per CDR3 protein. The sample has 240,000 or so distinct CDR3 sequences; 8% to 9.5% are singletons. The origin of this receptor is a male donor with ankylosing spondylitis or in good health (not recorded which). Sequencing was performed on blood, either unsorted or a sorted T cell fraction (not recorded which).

DNA of the CDR3: TGCAGCGTCCTACTAGCCCGAACCTACAATGAGCAGTTCTTC. Protein: CSVLLARTYNEQFF. The chain is built from TRBV29-1 and TRBJ2-1, with D possibly matching TRBD2 (6 bases). The V end was cut by 6 bases, the J end by 2 bases, with 14 bases between. The CDR3 covers 14 residues. The germline CDR1 and CDR2 sequences are SQVTM and ANQGSEA.